This T cell receptor beta chain is drawn from a study of blood T cell repertoires in COVID-19. Across the whole study: There were acute and convalescent COVID-19 samples, and they came from the United States, Italy and Spain. PBMCs, B-cell-depleted T cells, or T cells provided the cDNA or gDNA that made up the material.

Per the original data handling: Using reference gene primer amplification, nucleated cell counts were estimated. Assay used: immunoSEQ multiplex PCR; TCRdb lists only in-frame clones, some missing. V and J calls and clone size are as listed in that table; D and trimming were resolved from the DNA. The table lists 100,000 to 150,000 clones, roughly three quarters of them singletons. The V end was cut by 6 bases, the J end by 2 bases, with 23 bases between. From germline, CDR1 is SGHKS and CDR2 YYEKEE (reference sequence). The CDR3 totals 17 residues. Sequencing used peripheral blood. This TCR was sampled from a woman aged 70-85 years with acute or convalescent COVID-19. This chain links TRBV5-5 with TRBJ1-2, with D tentatively TRBD1 (6 bases). The CDR3 region is CASTLTKAGVSNYGYTF. The CDR3 DNA reads TGTGCCAGCACCCTCACAAAGGCAGGGGTCTCCAACTATGGCTACACCTTC.